This T cell receptor (beta chain) came from a study of blood T cell repertoires in COVID-19 (TCRdb year 2020). About the study as a whole: Samples covering the acute and convalescent phases of COVID-19 were provided by collaborators in the United States, Italy and Spain. The repertoires were released in a freely available public database meant as a resource for research on the immune response to SARS-CoV-2. Where HLA class I and class II types were available, the types were taken from metadata supplied by the sample provider, not from assay-based typing. The material from the prospective study consisted of cDNA or gDNA derived from T cells, B-cell-depleted T cells, or PBMCs. The dataset comprised deeply sampled blood TCRbeta repertoires from subjects exposed to, actively infected with, or recovered from COVID-19. The samples were drawn from the first 160 participants of the ongoing ImmuneRACE study and from 950 to 1,500 subjects provided by 6 global collaborators. Nearly every sample came with metadata listing a de-identified subject ID, COVID-19 status, age in years and sex.

The immunoSEQ Assay, a bias-controlled multiplex PCR, was used to amplify TCRbeta CDR3 regions from genomic DNA. As for how the authors treated the data: The number of nucleated cells in each sample was estimated from the amplification of reference gene primers within the assay. Sequence reads were collapsed and filtered to measure the absolute abundance of every unique TCRbeta CDR3 rearrangement. For each sample, productive Simpson clonality was calculated by taking the square root of Simpson's diversity index across productive rearrangements. Here the immuneACCESS table is served through TCRdb, limited to in-frame sequences with V and J called. Missing clones are a known gap in these copies; in checked studies unresolved V genes cover under half, and the rest lacks a known reason. V, J and clone size are those of that table, while D and trimming were read from the DNA. The sample records over 40,000 clones, 85% to 95% of which are singletons. The biggest ten clones account for nearly 10% of the sample.

As encoded in the germline V gene, CDR1 is WSHSY while CDR2 is SAAADI. Reading from cysteine to phenylalanine, the CDR3 counts 11 amino acids. Here the CDR3 DNA is all that survives: 33 bases in frame from base 1. A distance of 8 bases separates the germline ends of V and J, which lose 6 bases and 5 bases respectively. The collaborating institutions used their own protocols to collect whole blood in K2EDTA tubes. For TCRbeta analysis, collaborators shipped samples in one of three forms: frozen whole blood, isolated PBMCs, or DNA extracted from either of those sample types. What the research found in general, with its limitations: The quantity of clinical and demographic metadata differed by source and by participant and was supplied without curation.

Note on this clone: Its antigen has not been determined. The input lacks base qualities; no much larger clone sits a single base away.

The rearranged segments are TRBV10-2 and TRBJ2-7; TRBD1 could be the D gene, as 5 bases match. This clonotype was sampled from a woman of 80 years or more with acute or convalescent COVID-19. The specimen sequenced was peripheral blood. The CDR3 in this case is CASSLRDEQYF. In nucleotide form, the sequence is TGCGCCAGCAGCCTCAGGGACGAGCAGTACTTC.